The 30 T cell receptor beta chains in this list originate from one sample, sequenced in a study of shared clonotypes between healthy human individuals. Some clones are missing from TCRdb's copy, which holds only in-frame ones; the method was immunoSEQ multiplex PCR. Here the sample spans approximately 2.5 million clones, around nine tenths being singletons. The sample consisted of naive CD4+ T cells sorted from blood. Specified subset: CD45RA+ positively selected. All receptors come from a man aged 18 to 30 in good health.

This chain links TRBV28 with TRBJ1-1; a weak D match, TRBD1 (6 bases). The germline CDR1 and CDR2 sequences are MDHEN and SYDVKM. CDR3 length: 14 residues. The V end was cut by 6 bases, the J end by 1 base, with 12 bases between. CDR3 bases: TGTGCCAGCAGACGCACAGGGCCGAACACTGAAGCTTTCTTT. Its translation: CASRRTGPNTEAFF.

V and J are TRBV13 and TRBJ1-2; possibly TRBD1 for D (5 bases). Germline values: CDR1 PRHDT, CDR2 FYEKMQ (reference sequence). V lost 0 bases and J lost 4, with 15 bases in between. This CDR3 has 16 residues. The CDR3 DNA is TGTGCCAGCAGCTTAGGCCTCGACAGATTGGGCTATGGCTACACCTTC. This encodes CASSLGLDRLGYGYTF.

The chain recombines TRBV27 with TRBJ2-7; the match to TRBD1 covers 9 bases. The CDR3 runs 16 residues. J was trimmed by 5 bases and V by 6 bases; bases with no gene match: 14. Germline loops: CDR1 MNHEY, CDR2 SMNVEV (reference sequence). This CDR3 is CASSRAGGQGRDEQYF. The CDR3 nucleotides read TGTGCCAGCAGCCGCGCCGGGGGACAGGGTCGAGACGAGCAGTACTTC.

The J gene is TRBJ1-6, the V gene TRBV6-1; D unresolved. The V end was cut by 0 bases, the J end by 10 bases, with 13 bases between. Germline V CDR1 and CDR2: MNHNS, SASEGT. This CDR3 is built from 15 residues. The CDR3 reads CASSEAPSPGSPLHF. The CDR3 DNA is TGTGCCAGCAGTGAAGCTCCGAGCCCTGGATCACCCCTCCACTTT.

V usage is TRBV6-1 and J usage is TRBJ2-7, with 11 bases that match TRBD1. The CDR3 length is 14 residues. Unmatched junction bases numbered 7, after V lost 9 bases and J lost 3 bases. Germline CDR1 reads MNHNS; CDR2 reads SASEGT. CDR3 DNA sequence: TGTGCCAGTGTAGCCGGGACAGGGGGCTACGAGCAGTACTTC. Encoded protein: CASVAGTGGYEQYF.

This chain links TRBV7-2 with TRBJ1-1; D is perhaps TRBD1 (5 bases). Germline lookup yields CDR1 SGHTA and CDR2 FQGNSA. Trimming took 5 bases from V and 1 from J, leaving 8 bases between them. The CDR3 is 13 residues long. Here the CDR3 DNA reads TGTGCCAGCAGCGAACAGGAGAACACTGAAGCTTTCTTT. Its translation: CASSEQENTEAFF. The full variable domain, in which reference TRBV7-2 and TRBJ1-1 provide the parts outside the CDR3, is GAGVSQSPSNKVTEKGKDVELRCDPISGHTALYWYRQSLGQGLEFLIYFQGNSAPDKSGLPSDRFSAERTGGSVSTLTIQRTQQEDSAVYLCASSEQENTEAFFGQGTRLTVV.

V and J are TRBV30 and TRBJ1-1; weak D call: TRBD1 (5 bases). The V gene's germline CDR1 is GTSNPN and CDR2 SVGIG (reference sequence). This CDR3 region has 14 residues. Trimming pared 2 bases from V and 4 bases from J, leaving 14 bases between. The CDR3, as DNA: TGTGCCTGGAGTCCCGGGGCGCGGGTCACTGAAGCTTTCTTT. This translates into CAWSPGARVTEAFF.

The chain uses TRBV10-3 and TRBJ2-2; D might be TRBD2 (5 bases). Germline V gives CDR1 ENHRY, CDR2 SYGVKD. The CDR3 is 13 residues long. Between the trimmed V and J ends, which lost 6 bases and 9 bases, there was a span of 14 bases. The CDR3 DNA is TGTGCCATCAGGGATGGACTGGCCAGGGAGCTGTTTTTT. Residues: CAIRDGLARELFF.

The chain combines TRBV12-1 with TRBJ2-7; TRBD1 is taken as the D call from the table, unchecked against the DNA. TRBV12-1 counts as a pseudogene. This CDR3 contains 15 residues. CDR3 DNA: TGTGCCAGCAGCTTTAGGGCCCTAGGGGGTCTCGAGCAGTACTTC. It encodes CASSFRALGGLEQYF.

This CDR3 is CASSSLAGEETQYF. CDR3 nucleotides: TGTGCCAGCAGTTCACTAGCGGGAGAGGAGACCCAGTACTTC. The chain combines TRBV27 with TRBJ2-5; TRBD2 matches at 11 bases. Per germline, CDR1 MNHEY and CDR2 SMNVEV (reference sequence). CDR3 length: 14 residues. Germline trimming cut 4 bases from V and 5 bases from J; bases unmatched to any gene: 3.

The V gene is TRBV5-4, the J gene TRBJ2-1; 9 bases agree with TRBD2. The J segment lost 6 bases and the V segment lost 2 bases, leaving 9 bases of the junction unmatched. The CDR3 has 16 amino acids. Germline CDR1 SGHNT, CDR2 YYREEE (reference sequence). The CDR3 spells CASSFKGGRALNEQFF. DNA of the CDR3: TGTGCCAGCAGCTTTAAGGGCGGGAGGGCCCTCAATGAGCAGTTCTTC.

This rearrangement joins TRBV10-3 to TRBJ2-7; D unclear. Germline loops: CDR1 ENHRY, CDR2 SYGVKD. V was clipped by 3 bases and J by 7 bases, with 10 bases between them. CDR3 length equals 12 residues. Here the CDR3 DNA reads TGTGCCATCAGTGATTGGGGTGGGGAGCAGTACTTC. Encoded protein: CAISDWGGEQYF.

This sequence joins TRBV1 and TRBJ2-1; the table's TRBD2 call for D was not verified on the DNA. TRBV1 is tagged as a pseudogene. The CDR3 covers 17 residues. The CDR3 loop reads CTSSQDPSGSGYNEQFF. The CDR3 coding sequence is TGCACCAGCAGCCAAGATCCTAGCGGGAGTGGCTACAATGAGCAGTTCTTC.

This chain joins TRBV4-3 and TRBJ2-5; a weak D match, TRBD1 (6 bases). CDR3 length: 16 residues. V lost 0 bases and J lost 4, with 15 bases in between. Germline V lookup: CDR1 LGHNA, CDR2 YSLEER. The CDR3 sequence is CASSQDSTTGRETQYF. CDR3 nucleotide sequence: TGCGCCAGCAGCCAAGATTCGACAACAGGGCGAGAGACCCAGTACTTC.

As to this clone: Other DNA sequences from this sample encode an identical CDR3 as well. The chain combines TRBV7-2 with TRBJ2-1; D not certain. V was cut by 5 bases and J by 5 bases, with 7 bases left in between. This CDR3 is built from 12 residues. Germline V gene data show CDR1 as SGHTA and CDR2 as FQGNSA. The CDR3 spells CASSLDNNEQFF. CDR3 nucleotides: TGTGCCAGCAGCCTGGATAACAATGAGCAGTTCTTC.

The chain is built from TRBV11-1 and TRBJ1-2, with 9 positions matching TRBD1. CDR1 and CDR2 (germline): SGHAT, FQDESV (reference sequence). The ends lost 5 bases at V and 7 bases at J; junction bases unmatched: 5. The CDR3 consists of 13 residues. CDR3 nucleotide sequence: TGTGCCAGCAGCCCAGGACAGGGGCCTGGCTACACCTTC. Its translation is CASSPGQGPGYTF.

The V gene is TRBV7-2, the J gene TRBJ2-1, with 12 bases fitting TRBD2. The V and J ends lost 5 bases and 4 bases, in that order; junction bases with no gene match: 0. This CDR3 is 14 amino acids long. CDR1 is SGHTA, CDR2 FQGNSA, per germline. This CDR3 reads CASSGLAGYNEQFF. The CDR3 DNA is TGTGCCAGCAGCGGACTAGCGGGATACAATGAGCAGTTCTTC.

V is TRBV10-3 and J is TRBJ2-3; the D gene is possibly TRBD2 (6 bases). Germline loops: CDR1 ENHRY, CDR2 SYGVKD. This CDR3 spans 16 amino acids. Trimming took off 5 bases at V and 2 bases at J, with 17 bases between the two ends. The DNA of the CDR3 is TGTGCCATCAGTTCAGGAACACTAGCACTCACAGATACGCAGTATTTT. It specifies CAISSGTLALTDTQYF.

The count of this clone is one. V usage is TRBV5-6 and J usage is TRBJ2-3; no definite D call. The CDR3 runs to 16 residues. Per the germline V gene, CDR1 is SGHDT and CDR2 is YYEEEE. The germline V and J ends were trimmed by 3 bases and 0 bases, with 14 bases remaining between them. The CDR3 region has the DNA TGTGCCAGCAGCTCCGAGGCAGACCCTAGCACAGATACGCAGTATTTT. Amino acid sequence: CASSSEADPSTDTQYF.

The CDR3 bases are TGTGCCAGCAGCTCGTCAGGGTCCGGGGAGCTGTTTTTT. Protein sequence: CASSSSGSGELFF. The chain joins TRBV7-3 to TRBJ2-2, with a possible D match to TRBD1 (5 bases). The CDR3 has 13 amino acids. The V gene's germline CDR1 is SGHTA and CDR2 FQGTGA. V was clipped by 4 bases and J by 6 bases, with 9 bases between them.

The genes are TRBV18 and TRBJ2-3; the match to TRBD2 covers 13 bases. The CDR3 covers 16 residues. Germline-derived CDR1 and CDR2 are KGHSH and LQKENI. Trimming removed 2 bases from V and 5 bases from J; junction bases left unmatched: 4. CDR3 sequence reads: CASSPRLAGGEDTQYF. The CDR3 DNA follows: TGTGCCAGCTCACCAAGACTAGCGGGAGGTGAAGATACGCAGTATTTT.

The V and J genes are TRBV9 and TRBJ2-2; D is unresolved. Trimming took 0 bases from V and 3 from J, leaving 15 bases between them. The CDR3 spans 17 residues. Germline-derived CDR1 and CDR2 are SGDLS and YYNGEE. The CDR3 loop is CASSVALFLWDTGELFF. DNA for the CDR3: TGTGCCAGCAGCGTAGCTCTATTTCTGTGGGACACCGGGGAGCTGTTTTTT.

This chain connects TRBV7-8 to TRBJ2-1, with D unresolved. The CDR3 covers 11 residues. Trimming removed 0 bases at V and 14 bases at J, with 8 bases between. Germline loops: CDR1 SGHVS, CDR2 FQNEAQ. CDR3: CASSLAASKFF. DNA for the CDR3: TGTGCCAGCAGCTTAGCTGCCTCCAAGTTCTTC.

The table lists this clone with a count of one. J is TRBJ2-3 and V is TRBV11-2; a weak D match, TRBD2 (6 bases). Germline loops: CDR1 SGHAT, CDR2 FQNNGV. The CDR3 totals 14 residues. V was clipped by 0 bases and J by 12 bases, with 16 bases between them. Written as DNA, the CDR3 is TGTGCCAGCAGCTTAGATCTAACTCAGGAGGGACAGTATTTT. Its translation: CASSLDLTQEGQYF.

J is TRBJ2-1 and V is TRBV25-1, with TRBD2 identical over 10 bases. Germline V gene sequence: CDR1 MGHDK, CDR2 SYGVNS. Unmatched junction bases numbered 5, after V lost 2 bases and J lost 7 bases. The CDR3 loop spans 15 amino acids. The DNA of the CDR3 is TGTGCCAGCAGTGAAGCTACTAGCGGGATTAATGAGCAGTTCTTC. This translates into CASSEATSGINEQFF. Using reference TRBV25-1 and TRBJ2-1 for the parts outside the CDR3, the full variable domain is EADIYQTPRYLVIGTGKKITLECSQTMGHDKMYWYQQDPGMELHLIHYSYGVNSTEKGDLSSESTVSRIRTEHFPLTLESARPSHTSQYLCASSEATSGINEQFFGPGTRLTVL.

The chain's CDR3 is CASTATAFSGNTIYF. As DNA, the CDR3 is TGTGCCAGTACCGCGACTGCATTCTCTGGAAACACCATATATTTT. The rearrangement links TRBV19 to TRBJ1-3; D unresolved. Germline loops: CDR1 LNHDA, CDR2 SQIVND (reference sequence). The V end was cut by 7 bases, the J end by 0 bases, with 13 bases between. The CDR3 is 15 amino acids.

The rearrangement links TRBV9 to TRBJ2-6, with D tentatively TRBD2 (6 bases). CDR3 length: 18 residues. Germline lookup yields CDR1 SGDLS and CDR2 YYNGEE. V lost 0 bases and J 1 base, leaving 14 bases between the germline ends. In DNA, the CDR3 is TGTGCCAGCAGCGTAGTGGGAGGAGTCAAGTCTGGGGCCAACGTCCTGACTTTC. Its translation is CASSVVGGVKSGANVLTF. Supplemented by reference TRBV9 and TRBJ2-6, the full variable domain reads DSGVTQTPKHLITATGQRVTLRCSPRSGDLSVYWYQQSLDQGLQFLIQYYNGEERAKGNILERFSAQQFPDLHSELNLSSLELGDSALYFCASSVVGGVKSGANVLTFGAGSRLTVL.

This clone showed up just once. The chain joins TRBV5-8 to TRBJ2-7; possible D gene TRBD1, 6 bases. The CDR3 has 14 amino acids. Germline V gives CDR1 SGHTS, CDR2 YDEGEE. V gave up 0 bases and J gave up 3 bases, with 10 bases separating them. CDR3 residues: CASSLVGDNYEQYF. The CDR3 DNA follows: TGTGCCAGCAGCTTGGTTGGGGACAACTACGAGCAGTACTTC.

The genes are TRBV6-4 and TRBJ2-7; D gene ambiguous. Per germline, CDR1 MRHNA and CDR2 SNTAGT. This CDR3 has 16 residues. V was trimmed by 7 bases and J by 0 bases, leaving 19 bases between them. CDR3 nucleotide sequence: TGTGCCAGCATTTGTTGCCGATATGAGAGCTCCTACGAGCAGTACTTC. Protein product: CASICCRYESSYEQYF.

The DNA for the CDR3 is TGTGCCAGCAGCTCCCGGACAGGGGGCGTCACTGAAGCTTTCTTT. It translates to CASSSRTGGVTEAFF. The V gene is TRBV7-9, the J gene TRBJ1-1; 11 bases line up with TRBD1. The CDR3 runs 15 residues. The germline CDR1 and CDR2 sequences are SEHNR and FQNEAQ (reference sequence). With V trimmed by 4 bases and J by 4 bases, 5 bases remained unmatched.